These T cell receptor beta chains were read from a single sample in a study of cytomegalovirus exposure and HLA in healthy donors. Some clones are missing from TCRdb's copy, which holds only in-frame ones; the method was immunoSEQ multiplex PCR. The sample table includes fewer than 250,000 clones. Sequencing input: PBMCs. Receptors were obtained from a woman in her thirties in good health and CMV-seropositive. CDR3s include the opening cysteine and the closing phenylalanine or tryptophan. D genes are given only for firm matches.

J gene,V gene,D gene,CDR3 protein,CDR3 DNA
TRBJ2-7,TRBV4-1,TRBD2,CASSPLAGGIYEQYF,TGCGCCAGCAGCCCCCTAGCGGGAGGCATCTACGAGCAGTACTTC
TRBJ1-5,TRBV28,TRBD1,CASSLSQGGGNQPQHF,TGTGCCAGCAGTTTATCGCAGGGGGGAGGCAATCAGCCCCAGCATTTT
TRBJ2-1,TRBV5-1,NA,CASSSAPGVEQFF,TGCGCCAGCAGCTCAGCCCCAGGGGTAGAGCAGTTCTTC
TRBJ2-5,TRBV19,NA,CASRGAAQETQYF,TGTGCCAGTAGGGGAGCGGCCCAAGAGACCCAGTACTTC
TRBJ2-5,TRBV20-1,NA,CSATPYATQYF,TGCAGTGCCACCCCCTATGCGACCCAGTACTTC
TRBJ1-5,TRBV12-5,TRBD1,CASVTGTGPVTQHF,TGTGCTAGTGTCACCGGGACAGGCCCAGTGACCCAGCATTTT
TRBJ1-1,TRBV4-1,NA,CASSQGVRALNTEAFF,TGCGCCAGCAGCCAAGGGGTGAGGGCCTTGAACACTGAAGCTTTCTTT
TRBJ2-5,TRBV5-5,NA,CASSLGGLAETQYF,TGTGCCAGCAGCTTGGGTGGCCTAGCAGAGACCCAGTACTTC
TRBJ1-5,TRBV28,TRBD1,CASSHLYGPTGHSNQPQHF,TGTGCCAGCAGCCATTTATACGGACCGACAGGGCATAGCAATCAGCCCCAGCATTTT
TRBJ1-1,TRBV10-1,NA,CASSESGRANMNTEAFF,TGCGCCAGCAGTGAGTCGGGCAGGGCGAACATGAACACTGAAGCTTTCTTT
TRBJ2-5,TRBV11-2,TRBD2,CASSFAGEAAQYF,TGTGCCAGCAGCTTTGCGGGAGAAGCGGCCCAGTACTTC
TRBJ2-7,TRBV15,TRBD2,CATSREAPTSGSYEQYF,TGTGCCACCAGCAGGGAGGCCCCGACTAGCGGATCCTACGAGCAGTACTTC
TRBJ2-5,TRBV12-2,NA,CASRFSRETQYF,TGTGCAAGTCGCTTCAGTCGAGAGACCCAGTACTTC
TRBJ2-1,TRBV18,NA,CASSPVGQYNEQFF,TGTGCCAGCTCACCAGTTGGGCAGTACAATGAGCAGTTCTTC
TRBJ1-6,TRBV6-1,NA,CASSELVRYNSPLHF,TGTGCCAGCAGTGAATTGGTACGGTATAATTCACCCCTCCACTTT
TRBJ2-4,TRBV5-8,NA,CASSLVAGGWNIQYF,TGTGCCAGCAGCTTGGTCGCTGGGGGGTGGAACATTCAGTACTTC
TRBJ2-1,TRBV27,TRBD2,CASSLSPSGSYNEQFF,TGTGCCAGCAGTTTATCGCCTAGCGGCTCCTACAATGAGCAGTTCTTC
TRBJ2-7,TRBV6-6,NA,CASSYLQVKYF,TGTGCCAGCAGTTACTTACAGGTGAAGTACTTC
TRBJ2-3,TRBV9,TRBD2,CASSAAGGLGPDTQYF,TGTGCCAGCAGCGCTGCTGGGGGACTAGGGCCAGATACGCAGTATTTT
TRBJ1-6,TRBV30,NA,CAWSRTGNNSPLHF,TGTGCCTGGAGTCGTACAGGGAATAATTCACCCCTCCACTTT
TRBJ2-7,TRBV7-8,NA,CASSNPTEQYF,TGTGCCAGCAGCAACCCGACTGAGCAGTACTTC
TRBJ2-2,TRBV10-3,NA,CAISELQKNTGELFF,TGTGCCATCAGTGAGTTACAGAAGAACACCGGGGAGCTGTTTTTT
TRBJ1-6,TRBV6-5,NA,CASIYSGTGGNSPLHF,TGTGCCAGCATCTACTCGGGTACGGGAGGCAATTCACCCCTCCACTTT
TRBJ1-5,TRBV7-9,TRBD1,CASSLSPWTGSNQPQHF,TGTGCCAGCAGCTTATCCCCCTGGACAGGGAGCAATCAGCCCCAGCATTTT
TRBJ2-2,TRBV7-9,NA,CASSSLAGLSGELFF,TGTGCCAGCAGCTCATTAGCTGGACTGAGCGGGGAGCTGTTTTTT
TRBJ2-3,TRBV7-2,TRBD2,CASSFRTSGWDTQYF,TGTGCCAGCAGCTTCAGGACTAGCGGGTGGGATACGCAGTATTTT
TRBJ1-3,TRBV15,NA,CATSRDASSGNTIYF,TGTGCCACCAGCAGAGATGCGTCCTCTGGAAACACCATATATTTT
TRBJ1-1,TRBV10-3,NA,CAISQSRTLGGTEAFF,TGTGCCATCAGTCAAAGTAGGACTTTGGGGGGCACTGAAGCTTTCTTT
TRBJ1-4,TRBV6-1,NA,CASSESGRGGLGEKLFF,TGTGCCAGCAGTGAATCGGGGAGGGGGGGGCTAGGTGAAAAACTGTTTTTT
TRBJ1-5,TRBV6-5,NA,CATRQYSNQPQHF,TGTGCCACCAGACAGTATAGCAATCAGCCCCAGCATTTT
TRBJ1-2,TRBV6-5,TRBD1,CASRQGSGYTF,TGTGCCAGCAGACAGGGGTCTGGCTACACCTTC
TRBJ2-1,TRBV12-5,TRBD2,CASGLVFSGGANEQFF,TGTGCTAGTGGTTTGGTATTTAGCGGGGGGGCCAATGAGCAGTTCTTC
TRBJ1-5,TRBV5-6,NA,CASSQRGSNQPQHF,TGTGCCAGCAGCCAACGGGGTAGCAATCAGCCCCAGCATTTT
TRBJ2-2,TRBV11-2,TRBD1,CASSLRQGAGIGELFF,TGTGCCAGCAGCTTAAGGCAGGGGGCAGGAATCGGGGAGCTGTTTTTT
TRBJ1-1,TRBV10-1,NA,CASRTGQNTEAFF,TGCGCCAGCAGGACAGGACAGAACACTGAAGCTTTCTTT
TRBJ2-2,TRBV5-1,TRBD1,CASSLGTGRTGELFF,TGCGCCAGCAGCTTGGGGACAGGGCGCACCGGGGAGCTGTTTTTT
TRBJ2-7,TRBV28,TRBD2,CASLGAALAGFGQYF,TGTGCCAGCCTAGGGGCAGCACTAGCGGGTTTCGGGCAGTACTTC
TRBJ2-1,TRBV19,NA,CASSIGVDRNEQFF,TGTGCCAGTAGTATAGGAGTAGATCGCAATGAGCAGTTCTTC
TRBJ1-3,TRBV9,NA,CASSVARSGGNTIYF,TGTGCCAGCAGCGTGGCCAGGTCTGGCGGAAACACCATATATTTT
TRBJ1-2,TRBV2,NA,CASSERVAKGYTF,TGTGCCAGCAGTGAAAGAGTAGCTAAGGGCTACACCTTC
TRBJ1-4,TRBV7-9,NA,CASSLGQEGLAEKLFF,TGTGCCAGCAGTCTGGGTCAGGAGGGCTTGGCTGAAAAACTGTTTTTT
TRBJ2-5,TRBV29-1,TRBD2,CSLLPAGGETQYF,TGCAGCCTCCTCCCCGCGGGGGGGGAGACCCAGTACTTC
TRBJ2-1,TRBV4-3,TRBD2,CASSRQAGTSDFHYNEQFF,TGCGCCAGCAGCCGACAGGCCGGGACTAGCGACTTCCACTACAATGAGCAGTTCTTC
TRBJ1-2,TRBV19,NA,CASSRWASAEFYGYTF,TGTGCCAGTAGCCGCTGGGCCTCAGCCGAGTTTTATGGCTACACCTTC
TRBJ2-5,TRBV20-1,NA,CSALEETQYF,TGCAGTGCCTTAGAGGAGACCCAGTACTTC
TRBJ2-5,TRBV2,NA,CASSEAGWQGKTQYF,TGTGCCAGCAGTGAAGCGGGCTGGCAGGGGAAGACCCAGTACTTC
TRBJ1-1,TRBV27,TRBD1,CASRPHRGSIDRDTEAFF,TGTGCCAGCAGACCTCACAGGGGGAGTATTGACAGGGACACTGAAGCTTTCTTT
TRBJ1-6,TRBV6-5,TRBD1,CASSPGGLNNSPLHF,TGTGCCAGCAGTCCAGGGGGCTTGAATAATTCACCCCTCCACTTT
TRBJ2-6,TRBV2,NA,CASSVRAGANVLTF,TGTGCCAGCAGTGTCAGGGCTGGGGCCAACGTCCTGACTTTC